This TCR beta chain was sequenced for a study of CD8+ T cells in alopecia areata. Whole-study results and caveats: Normal skin's resident alphabeta T cells are also sequenced in scalp samples. Scalp lesions, especially in alopecia totalis/universalis, had higher clonality than normal scalp.

The V gene's germline CDR1 is SQVTM and CDR2 ANQGSEA. Trimming stripped 4 bases from V and 3 bases from J, with 19 bases between. This CDR3 region has 15 residues. Isolated RNA was reverse transcribed into cDNA used as the sequencing template. Using immunoSEQ multiplex PCR, the repertoire was profiled, and TCRdb retains in-frame clones only, with some absent. The sample lists 90,000 to 120,000 clones, roughly 55% occurring once. A note on this clone: What it binds is not known.

Collection of lesional scalp punch biopsies and peripheral blood was performed in alopecia areata patients. The source material was NKG2D-low CD8+ T cells sorted from blood. The source of this sequence is a human donor with alopecia areata. V usage is TRBV29-1 and J usage is TRBJ2-7; D possibly corresponds to TRBD1 (6 bases). The CDR3 region is CSVGGVGSGDYEQYF. The CDR3 DNA is TGCAGCGTTGGAGGGGTTGGGTCAGGGGACTACGAGCAGTACTTC.